This T cell receptor beta chain was found in a study of T cells in Graves' hyperthyroidism and ophthalmopathy. The PBMCs had their origin in 7.5 to 10 ml of fresh peripheral blood. About this clonotype itself: The antigen remains undetermined.

There are 14 residues in the CDR3. CDR1 is SGHRS, CDR2 YFSETQ, per germline. Trimming left V 1 base short and J 5 bases short, with 10 bases between. Using RNA transcripts as the source, TCR beta CDR3 regions were amplified. An initial round of RT-PCR targeting the TCR CDR3 relied on the HTBI primer set. TCRdb reprocessed the multiplex PCR reads with MiXCR, giving one entry per CDR3 protein. Of hundreds of thousands of distinct CDR3 sequences in the sample, around 22% are singletons; the top ten hold over 9%. The study's findings and limits: In validation, the model predicted ophthalmopathy. These predictions came a median about 6.5 months before onset.

Input material: blood. V usage is TRBV5-1 and J usage is TRBJ2-1; D is uncertain. This TCR was recovered from a young woman with Graves' ophthalmopathy. In nucleotides, the CDR3 is TGCGCCAGCAGCTTGTCGCGGACGAACAATGAGCAGTTCTTC. This sequence encodes CASSLSRTNNEQFF.